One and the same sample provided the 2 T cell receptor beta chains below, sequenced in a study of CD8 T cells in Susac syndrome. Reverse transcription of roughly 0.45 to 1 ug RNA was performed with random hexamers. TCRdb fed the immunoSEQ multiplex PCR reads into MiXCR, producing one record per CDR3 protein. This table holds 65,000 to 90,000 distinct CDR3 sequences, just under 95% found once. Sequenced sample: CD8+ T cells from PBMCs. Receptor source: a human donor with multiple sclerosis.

This CDR3 is CASTRDRVDYGYTF. In DNA form, the CDR3 reads TGTGCCAGCACCCGGGACAGGGTAGACTATGGCTACACCTTC. The chain links TRBV5-4 to TRBJ1-2, with 9 positions matching TRBD1. This CDR3 comprises 14 residues. Germline V gives CDR1 SGHNT, CDR2 YYREEE (reference sequence). V lost 6 bases and J lost 3; bases outside the gene matches: 6.

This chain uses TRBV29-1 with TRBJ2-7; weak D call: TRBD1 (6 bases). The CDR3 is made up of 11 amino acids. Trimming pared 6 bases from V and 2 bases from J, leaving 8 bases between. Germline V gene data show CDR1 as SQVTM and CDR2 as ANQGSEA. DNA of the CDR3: TGCAGCGTACAGGGAGCCTACGAGCAGTACTTC. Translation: CSVQGAYEQYF.